The clone carrying this T cell receptor (beta chain) was counted many times. Its specificity is unknown. The record originates from a study of T cell repertoires in cytomegalovirus infection. As for the study in general: Public TCR beta signatures provided an indication of both CMV infection and a matching HLA type.

General study results and limits: Summed frequency of public TCR beta families distinguished CMV carriers with the relevant HLA. HLA-C-restricted CMV-specific TCR beta clonotypes prevailed in the ex vivo response.

Losses at the gene ends were 0 bases for V and 3 bases for J; bases not matched to a gene: 8. This CDR3 spans 19 amino acids. Germline V gene data show CDR1 as SGHVS and CDR2 as FQNEAQ. TCRdb fed the reads into MiXCR, producing one record per CDR3 protein. The repertoire holds around 200,000 distinct CDR3 sequences, with approximately 38% as singletons. This specimen consisted of CD8+ T cells from cultured PBMCs, obtained from culture after CMV antigen stimulation. This sequence was found in a human donor in good health (CMV status not recorded). Some clones in this sample may be carry-over from other donors' samples. The chain has TRBV7-8 and TRBJ1-6, with 10 bases that match TRBD1. CDR3 residues: CASSLATGTGVSYNSPLHF. CDR3 DNA: TGTGCCAGCAGCTTAGCCACCGGGACAGGGGTTAGCTATAATTCACCCCTCCACTTT.